This TCR beta chain is from a study of T cells after posttransplantation cyclophosphamide. The method was immunoSEQ multiplex PCR; TCRdb's version includes in-frame clones alone and lacks a portion of them. The data hold approximately 52,000 clones, with around 83% observed a single time. The specimen was PBMCs. The receptor's source is a young man with a blood cancer, CMV-positive, and with a related stem cell donor.

CDR3 nucleotides: TGTGCCAGCAGCACAGGGCAGACCACCGGGGAGCTGTTTTTT. Translated, it gives CASSTGQTTGELFF. This rearrangement joins TRBV6-1 to TRBJ1-3, with D possibly being TRBD1 (6 bases). With the DNA end fitting TRBJ2-2 better, the J assignment may be wrong. CDR1 and CDR2 (germline): MNHNS, SASEGT. CDR3 length equals 14 residues.